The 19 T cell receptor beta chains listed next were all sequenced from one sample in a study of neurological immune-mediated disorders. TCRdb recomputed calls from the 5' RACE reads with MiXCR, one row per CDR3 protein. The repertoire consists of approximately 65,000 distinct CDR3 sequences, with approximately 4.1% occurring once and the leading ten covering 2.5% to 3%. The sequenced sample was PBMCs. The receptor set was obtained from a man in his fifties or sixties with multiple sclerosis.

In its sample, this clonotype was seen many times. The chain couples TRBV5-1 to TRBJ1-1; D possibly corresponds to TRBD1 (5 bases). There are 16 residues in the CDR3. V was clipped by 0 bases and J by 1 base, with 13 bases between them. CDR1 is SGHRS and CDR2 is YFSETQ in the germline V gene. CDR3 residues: CASSLGFGQKNTEAFF. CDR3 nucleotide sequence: TGCGCCAGCAGCTTGGGATTTGGACAAAAGAACACTGAAGCTTTCTTT.

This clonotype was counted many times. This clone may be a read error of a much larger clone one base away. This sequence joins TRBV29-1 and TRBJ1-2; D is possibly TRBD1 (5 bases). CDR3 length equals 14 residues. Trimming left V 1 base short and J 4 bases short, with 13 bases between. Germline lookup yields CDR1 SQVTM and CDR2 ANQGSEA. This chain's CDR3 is CSVEASGKVYGYTF. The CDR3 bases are TGCAGCGTTGAAGCGTCAGGGAAGGTCTATGGCTACACCTTC.

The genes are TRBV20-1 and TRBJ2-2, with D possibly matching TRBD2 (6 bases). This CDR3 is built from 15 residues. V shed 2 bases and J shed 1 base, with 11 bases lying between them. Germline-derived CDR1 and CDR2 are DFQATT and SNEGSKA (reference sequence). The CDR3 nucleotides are TGCAGTGCTAGATGGCGGGGACTGAACACCGGGGAGCTGTTTTTT. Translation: CSARWRGLNTGELFF.

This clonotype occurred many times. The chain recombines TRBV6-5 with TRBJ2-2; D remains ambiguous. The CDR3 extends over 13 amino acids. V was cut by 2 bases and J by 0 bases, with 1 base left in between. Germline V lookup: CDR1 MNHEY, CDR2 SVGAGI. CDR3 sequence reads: CASSYPNTGELFF. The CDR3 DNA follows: TGTGCCAGCAGTTACCCGAACACCGGGGAGCTGTTTTTT.

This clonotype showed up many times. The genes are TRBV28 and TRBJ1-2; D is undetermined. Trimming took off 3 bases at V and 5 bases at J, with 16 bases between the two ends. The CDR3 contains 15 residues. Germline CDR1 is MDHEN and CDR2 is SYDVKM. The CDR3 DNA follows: TGTGCCAGCAGTTTCCGGACGACCAGCTTTTATGGCTACACCTTC. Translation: CASSFRTTSFYGYTF.

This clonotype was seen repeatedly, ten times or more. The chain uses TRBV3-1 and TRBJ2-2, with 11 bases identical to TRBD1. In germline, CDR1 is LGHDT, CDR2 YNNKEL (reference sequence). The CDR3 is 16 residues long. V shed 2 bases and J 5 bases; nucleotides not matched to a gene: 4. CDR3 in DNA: TGTGCCAGCAGCCAACCCGGGACAGGGGGGACCGGGGAGCTGTTTTTT. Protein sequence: CASSQPGTGGTGELFF.

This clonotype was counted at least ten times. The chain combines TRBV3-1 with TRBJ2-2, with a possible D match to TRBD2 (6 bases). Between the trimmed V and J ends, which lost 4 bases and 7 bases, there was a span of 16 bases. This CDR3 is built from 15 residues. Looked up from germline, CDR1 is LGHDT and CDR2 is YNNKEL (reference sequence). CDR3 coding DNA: TGTGCCAGCAGCCCGAGTTGGGGGGTCTTCGGGGAGCTGTTTTTT. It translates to CASSPSWGVFGELFF.

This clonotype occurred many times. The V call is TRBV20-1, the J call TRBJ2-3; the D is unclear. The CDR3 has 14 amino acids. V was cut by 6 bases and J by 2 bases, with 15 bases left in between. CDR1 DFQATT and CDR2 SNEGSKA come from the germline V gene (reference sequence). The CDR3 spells CSAPGQANTDTQYF. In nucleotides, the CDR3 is TGCAGTGCCCCCGGGCAGGCGAACACAGATACGCAGTATTTT.

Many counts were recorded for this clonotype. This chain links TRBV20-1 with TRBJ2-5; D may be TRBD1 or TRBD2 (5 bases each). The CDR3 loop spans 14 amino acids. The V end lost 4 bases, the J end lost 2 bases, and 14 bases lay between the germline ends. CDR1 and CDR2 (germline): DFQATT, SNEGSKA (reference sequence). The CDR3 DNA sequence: TGCAGTGCTACGGAAAGAGGGGCGCAAGAGACCCAGTACTTC. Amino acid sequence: CSATERGAQETQYF.

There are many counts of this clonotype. The CDR3 reads CASSYTHASTNTEAFF. The CDR3 DNA sequence: TGTGCCAGCAGTTACACCCATGCTTCAACGAACACTGAAGCTTTCTTT. The chain joins TRBV6-5 to TRBJ1-1; no firm D call. CDR1 and CDR2 (germline): MNHEY, SVGAGI. The CDR3 contains 16 residues. V dropped 2 bases and J dropped 1 base, with 14 bases sitting between them.

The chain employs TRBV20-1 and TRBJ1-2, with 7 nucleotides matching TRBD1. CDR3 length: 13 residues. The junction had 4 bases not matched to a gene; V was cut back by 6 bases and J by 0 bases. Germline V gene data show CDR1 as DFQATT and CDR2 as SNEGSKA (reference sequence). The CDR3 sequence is CSALGQSNYGYTF. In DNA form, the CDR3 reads TGCAGTGCGTTGGGACAGTCTAACTATGGCTACACCTTC.

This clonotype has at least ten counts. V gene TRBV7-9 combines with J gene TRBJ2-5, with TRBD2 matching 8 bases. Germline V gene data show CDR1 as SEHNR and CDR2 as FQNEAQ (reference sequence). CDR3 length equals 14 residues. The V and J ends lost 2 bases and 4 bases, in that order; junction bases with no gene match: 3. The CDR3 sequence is CASSLRAGGETQYF. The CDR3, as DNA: TGTGCCAGCAGCTTAAGGGCGGGGGGAGAGACCCAGTACTTC.

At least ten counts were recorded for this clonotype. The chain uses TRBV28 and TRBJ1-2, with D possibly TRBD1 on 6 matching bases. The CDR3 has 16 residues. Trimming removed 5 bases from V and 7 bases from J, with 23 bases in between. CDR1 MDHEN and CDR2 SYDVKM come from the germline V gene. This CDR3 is CASSRPRGGRRVGYTF. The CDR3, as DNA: TGTGCCAGCAGTCGTCCTAGAGGGGGGCGCAGGGTTGGCTACACCTTC.

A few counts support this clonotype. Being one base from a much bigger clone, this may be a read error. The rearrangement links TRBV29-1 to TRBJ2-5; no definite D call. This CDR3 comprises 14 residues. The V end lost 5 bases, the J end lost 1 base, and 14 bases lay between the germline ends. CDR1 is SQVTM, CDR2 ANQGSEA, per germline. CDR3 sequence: CSVPLGRTQETQYF. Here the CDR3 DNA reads TGCAGCGTTCCGCTTGGACGGACCCAAGAGACCCAGTACTTC.

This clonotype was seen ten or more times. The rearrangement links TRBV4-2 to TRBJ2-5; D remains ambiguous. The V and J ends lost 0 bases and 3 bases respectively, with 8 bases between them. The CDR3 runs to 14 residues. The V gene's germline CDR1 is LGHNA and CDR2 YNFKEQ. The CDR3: CASSQEGLEETQYF. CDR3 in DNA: TGTGCCAGCAGCCAAGAAGGGCTAGAAGAGACCCAGTACTTC.

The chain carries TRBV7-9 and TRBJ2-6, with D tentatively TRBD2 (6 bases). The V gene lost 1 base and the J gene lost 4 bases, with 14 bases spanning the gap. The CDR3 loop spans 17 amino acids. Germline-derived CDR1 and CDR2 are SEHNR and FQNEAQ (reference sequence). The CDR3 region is CASSLGIGGTGANVLTF. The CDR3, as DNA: TGTGCCAGCAGCTTAGGAATTGGAGGGACCGGGGCCAACGTCCTGACTTTC.

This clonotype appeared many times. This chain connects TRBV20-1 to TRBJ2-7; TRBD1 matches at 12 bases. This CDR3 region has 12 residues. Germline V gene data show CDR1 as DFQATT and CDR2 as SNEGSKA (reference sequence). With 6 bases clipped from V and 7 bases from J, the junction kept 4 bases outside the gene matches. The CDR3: CSAGQGALEQYV. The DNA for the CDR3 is TGCAGTGCGGGACAGGGGGCGTTGGAGCAGTACGTC.

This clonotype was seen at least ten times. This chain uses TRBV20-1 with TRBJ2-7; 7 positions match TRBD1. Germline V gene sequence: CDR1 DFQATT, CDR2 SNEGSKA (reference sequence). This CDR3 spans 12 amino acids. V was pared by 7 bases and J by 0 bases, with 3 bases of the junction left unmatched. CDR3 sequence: CSGTGNSYEQYF. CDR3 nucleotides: TGCAGTGGGACAGGAAACTCCTACGAGCAGTACTTC.

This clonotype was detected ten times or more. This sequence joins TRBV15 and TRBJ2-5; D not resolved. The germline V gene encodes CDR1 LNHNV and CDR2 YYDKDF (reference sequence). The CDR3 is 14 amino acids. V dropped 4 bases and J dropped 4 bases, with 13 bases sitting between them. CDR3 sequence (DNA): TGTGCCACCAGCAAGGCCGAATTTGGAGAGACCCAGTACTTC. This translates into CATSKAEFGETQYF.